Below are 12 T cell receptor beta chains sequenced from a single sample in a study of somatic mutations in cytotoxic T cells in rheumatoid arthritis. The assay was immunoSEQ multiplex PCR, and TCRdb's table has in-frame clones only and misses some. The data show 15,000 to 20,000 clones, about 68% seen once. Sequencing was performed on CD8+ T cells sorted from blood. These receptors were collected from a man in his sixties in good health.

The chain has TRBV7-9 and TRBJ2-5; 10 bases match TRBD2. Looked up from germline, CDR1 is SEHNR and CDR2 is FQNEAQ (reference sequence). The CDR3 runs to 14 residues. The trim removed 6 bases at V and 5 bases at J, leaving 6 bases unmatched. In nucleotides, the CDR3 is TGTGCCAGCAGGCCTAGCGGGAGTCGGGAGACCCAGTACTTC. It translates to CASRPSGSRETQYF. The complete variable domain, with remaining parts taken from reference TRBV7-9 and TRBJ2-5, reads DTGVSQNPRHKITKRGQNVTFRCDPISEHNRLYWYRQTLGQGPEFLTYFQNEAQLEKSRLLSDRFSAERPKGSFSTLEIQRTEQGDSAMYLCASRPSGSRETQYFGPGTRLLVL.

The chain has TRBV7-9 and TRBJ2-7, with D perhaps TRBD2 (6 bases). The germline gives CDR1 SEHNR, CDR2 FQNEAQ (reference sequence). This CDR3 region has 16 residues. V dropped 0 bases and J dropped 2 bases, with 14 bases sitting between them. The CDR3 DNA reads as TGTGCCAGCAGCTTAGCGCGGGCTAGCGTTGCCTACGAGCAGTACTTC. Protein: CASSLARASVAYEQYF.

This clone was seen a handful of times. This chain joins TRBV25-1 and TRBJ1-1, with 8 bases matching TRBD1. This CDR3 contains 15 residues. V lost 4 bases and J lost 5; bases outside the gene matches: 9. The V gene's germline CDR1 is MGHDK and CDR2 SYGVNS. CDR3 in amino acids: CASSVSQGGKTEAFF. CDR3 coding DNA: TGTGCCAGCAGTGTGTCACAGGGGGGAAAAACTGAAGCTTTCTTT. The entire variable domain, with the rest obtained from reference TRBV25-1 and TRBJ1-1, is as follows: EADIYQTPRYLVIGTGKKITLECSQTMGHDKMYWYQQDPGMELHLIHYSYGVNSTEKGDLSSESTVSRIRTEHFPLTLESARPSHTSQYLCASSVSQGGKTEAFFGQGTRLTVV.

This clone was detected only once. The chain employs TRBV7-8 and TRBJ2-1; tentative D call: TRBD1 (5 bases). Germline V lookup: CDR1 SGHVS, CDR2 FQNEAQ. V lost 5 bases and J 9 bases, leaving 8 bases between the germline ends. CDR3 length: 11 residues. CDR3 in DNA: TGTGCCAGCAGCCCCAGGGTTGAGCAGTTCTTC. The encoded protein is CASSPRVEQFF.

The chain employs TRBV6-1 and TRBJ1-2; maybe TRBD1 (6 bases). Germline V lookup: CDR1 MNHNS, CDR2 SASEGT. The CDR3 sequence is 13 residues long. V was pared by 3 bases and J by 8 bases, with 13 bases between. CDR3 in DNA: TGTGCCAGCAGTGATTGGGGGCATTTGGGCTACACCTTC. Translated, it gives CASSDWGHLGYTF.

V usage is TRBV30 and J usage is TRBJ2-7; weak D call: TRBD1 (5 bases). V lost 1 base and J lost 3, with 10 bases in between. CDR1 is GTSNPN, CDR2 SVGIG, per germline (reference sequence). The CDR3 is 13 residues long. The CDR3 protein is CAWSDRNDYEQYF. CDR3 nucleotides: TGTGCCTGGAGTGACAGGAATGACTACGAGCAGTACTTC.

V is TRBV13 and J is TRBJ2-1, with 12 positions matching TRBD2. From germline, CDR1 is PRHDT and CDR2 FYEKMQ (reference sequence). The CDR3 has 15 amino acids. V dropped 2 bases and J dropped 7; count of bases not matched to a gene: 3. As DNA, the CDR3 is TGTGCCAGCAGCTTACTAGCGGGAGGGCGGAATGAGCAGTTCTTC. Its protein is CASSLLAGGRNEQFF.

V and J are TRBV7-8 and TRBJ2-7; D gene ambiguous. This CDR3 spans 14 amino acids. Germline V gene sequence: CDR1 SGHVS, CDR2 FQNEAQ. The V gene lost 1 base and the J gene lost 2 bases, with 9 bases spanning the gap. Written as DNA, the CDR3 is TGTGCCAGCAGCTTAGGAGGTTCAGCCTACGAGCAGTACTTC. Protein sequence: CASSLGGSAYEQYF. Together with reference TRBV7-8 and TRBJ2-7, the CDR3 gives the full variable domain: GAGVSQSPRYKVAKRGQDVALRCDPISGHVSLFWYQQALGQGPEFLTYFQNEAQLDKSGLPSDRFFAERPEGSVSTLKIQRTQQEDSAVYLCASSLGGSAYEQYFGPGTRLTVT.

This clone was detected only a few times. V and J are TRBV5-4 and TRBJ1-1; D uncertain. The CDR3 totals 13 residues. Trimming took 3 bases from V and 5 from J, leaving 11 bases between them. Germline V gene data show CDR1 as SGHNT and CDR2 as YYREEE (reference sequence). CDR3 in amino acids: CASSSRTGTEAFF. The DNA of the CDR3 is TGTGCCAGCAGCTCCCGGACGGGAACTGAAGCTTTCTTT.

J is TRBJ2-5 and V is TRBV5-6; TRBD2 aligns across 7 bases. Germline CDR1 and CDR2: SGHDT and YYEEEE. V was clipped by 4 bases and J by 5 bases; unmatched bases: 14. The CDR3 contains 16 residues. CDR3: CASSEPGTRRGETQYF. The DNA for the CDR3 is TGTGCCAGCAGCGAGCCCGGGACCCGGCGGGGGGAGACCCAGTACTTC.

V and J are TRBV5-1 and TRBJ1-1, with 10 bases lining up with TRBD1. Germline loops: CDR1 SGHRS, CDR2 YFSETQ. V dropped 0 bases and J dropped 4; count of bases not matched to a gene: 3. The CDR3 extends over 15 amino acids. The CDR3 sequence is CASSLGRTGGTEAFF. In DNA form, the CDR3 reads TGCGCCAGCAGCTTGGGACGGACAGGGGGCACTGAAGCTTTCTTT.

This clone showed up just once. The rearrangement links TRBV2 to TRBJ2-5; 9 bases agree with TRBD1. Germline CDR1 and CDR2: SNHLY and FYNNEI. V gave up 6 bases and J gave up 4 bases; unmatched junction bases: 6. The length of the CDR3 is 14 residues. CDR3 amino acids: CASRYTGGGETQYF. In DNA form, the CDR3 reads TGTGCCAGCAGGTACACAGGGGGCGGAGAGACCCAGTACTTC.